This T cell receptor beta chain comes out of a study of T cell repertoires in cytomegalovirus infection. Study results and limitations: The cumulative frequency of public TCR beta families distinguished individuals who carried CMV together with the relevant HLA. Ex vivo, HLA-C-restricted CMV-specific TCR beta clonotypes prevailed over the rest of the response.

MiXCR was run by TCRdb on the reads, yielding one entry per CDR3 protein. The repertoire holds tens of thousands of distinct CDR3 sequences, 3% to 4.5% seen once, with approximately 20% in the top ten. The CDR3 runs to 14 residues. Germline values: CDR1 SGHTA, CDR2 FQGNSA. V lost 5 bases to trimming and J lost 2 bases, with 13 bases between them. This clonotype was observed many times. What it binds is unknown. The TCR was taken from a human donor in good health (CMV status not recorded). Some clones in this sample may be carry-over from other donors' samples. This chain joins TRBV7-2 and TRBJ2-7; D is possibly TRBD1 (5 bases). The specimen sequenced was PBMCs. The CDR3: CASSPTGNPYEQYF. The CDR3, as DNA: TGTGCCAGCAGCCCTACAGGAAATCCCTACGAGCAGTACTTC.